In this sample, the clone carrying this T cell receptor beta chain turned up a few times. As yet, its antigen is unknown. It was RNA transcripts that yielded the amplified TCR beta CDR3 regions. A set of HTBI primers served as the primers for a first-round RT-PCR of the TCR CDR3. TCRdb re-derived calls from the multiplex PCR reads in MiXCR, one entry per CDR3 protein. The data contain approximately 640,000 distinct CDR3 sequences, 15% to 20% of them seen just once; the ten biggest clones take up less than 4.5%. CDR1 SGHRS and CDR2 YFSETQ come from the germline V gene. The CDR3 consists of 15 residues. The V end was cut by 0 bases, the J end by 1 base, with 8 bases between. These patients, aged 18 to 65, had recently diagnosed hyperthyroidism lasting under 2 months. Cells are PBMCs isolated from about 10 ml of fresh blood. These data come from a study of T cells in Graves' hyperthyroidism and ophthalmopathy. Findings and limits, study-wide: Before onset, by a median of 6.5 months, the model predicted ophthalmopathy. Within blood appeared most thyroid clonotypes that had expanded above 0.001.

The V call is TRBV5-1, the J call TRBJ1-3; D ambiguous. The receptor was isolated from a woman in her thirties with Graves' hyperthyroidism. Sequencing was carried out using blood. The CDR3 loop reads CASSLGVTSGNTIYF. CDR3 nucleotides: TGCGCCAGCAGCTTGGGGGTAACGTCTGGAAACACCATATATTTT.